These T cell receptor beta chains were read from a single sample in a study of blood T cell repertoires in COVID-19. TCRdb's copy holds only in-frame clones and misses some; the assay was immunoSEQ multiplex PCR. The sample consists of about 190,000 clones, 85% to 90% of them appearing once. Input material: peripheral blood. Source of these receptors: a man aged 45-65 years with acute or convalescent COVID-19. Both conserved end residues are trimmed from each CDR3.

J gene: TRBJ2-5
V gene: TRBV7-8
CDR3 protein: ASSNRQGSLQETQY

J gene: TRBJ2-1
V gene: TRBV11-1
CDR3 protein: ASSSSWREAGEQF

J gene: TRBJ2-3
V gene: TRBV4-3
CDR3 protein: ASSQQYSTDTQY

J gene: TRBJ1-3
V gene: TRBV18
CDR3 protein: ASSRLGRPLSGNTIY

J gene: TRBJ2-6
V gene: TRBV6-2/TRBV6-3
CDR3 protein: ASSYSTGTRKSGANVLT

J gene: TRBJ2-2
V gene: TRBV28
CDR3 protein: ASKRGQNTGELF

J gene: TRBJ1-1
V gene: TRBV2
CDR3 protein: ASRGTGTEAF

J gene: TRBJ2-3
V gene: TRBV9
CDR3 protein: ASSSSGSTDTQY

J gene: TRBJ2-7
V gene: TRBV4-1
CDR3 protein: ASSQAQGAREQY

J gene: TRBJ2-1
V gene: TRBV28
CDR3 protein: ASSLATGVDNEQF

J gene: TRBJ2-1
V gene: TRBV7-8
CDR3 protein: ASSIPTSESSYNEQF

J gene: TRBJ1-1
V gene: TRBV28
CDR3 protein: ASNRDYTEAF

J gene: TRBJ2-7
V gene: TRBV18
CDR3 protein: ASSAGQGFEQY

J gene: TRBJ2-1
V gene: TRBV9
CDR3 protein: ASSAGLAGGNLYNEQF

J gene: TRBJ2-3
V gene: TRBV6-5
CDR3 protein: ASTRGLSTDTQY

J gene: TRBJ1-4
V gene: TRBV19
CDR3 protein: ASKQPGNEKLF

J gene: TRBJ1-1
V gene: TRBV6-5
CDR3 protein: ASKTAMNTEAF

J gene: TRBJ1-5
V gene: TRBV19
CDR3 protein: ASSGITGAQH

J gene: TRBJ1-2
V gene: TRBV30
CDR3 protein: AWSDRGDYGYT

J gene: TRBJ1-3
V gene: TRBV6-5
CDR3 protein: ASSMTGVAGNTIY

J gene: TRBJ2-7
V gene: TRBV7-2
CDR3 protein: ASSLALGGSGDEQY

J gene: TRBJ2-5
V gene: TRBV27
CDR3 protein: ASSLGLAGGQETQY

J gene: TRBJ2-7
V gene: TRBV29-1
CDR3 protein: SVGRTDIYEQY

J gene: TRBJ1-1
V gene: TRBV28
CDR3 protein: ASSNRGQRTNTEAF

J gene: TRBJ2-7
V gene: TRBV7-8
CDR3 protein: ASSWGQAGEQY

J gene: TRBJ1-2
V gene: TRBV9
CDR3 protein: ASSVGIQDPRYT

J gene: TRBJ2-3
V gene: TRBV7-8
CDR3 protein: ASSLLAGRTDTQY

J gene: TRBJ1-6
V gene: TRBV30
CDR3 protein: AWTLQGPLVHNSPLH

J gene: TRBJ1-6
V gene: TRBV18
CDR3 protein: ASTGQSNNSPLH

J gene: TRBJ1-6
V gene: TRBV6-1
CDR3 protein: ASSESGTRGSPLH

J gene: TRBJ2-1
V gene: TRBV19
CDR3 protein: ASSAQTSDNEQF

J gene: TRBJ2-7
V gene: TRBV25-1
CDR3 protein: ASSEYGTGGGQY

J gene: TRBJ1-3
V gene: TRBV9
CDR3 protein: ASSVVEGAGNTIY

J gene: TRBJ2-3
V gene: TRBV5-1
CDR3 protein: ASSLEAQGTDTQY

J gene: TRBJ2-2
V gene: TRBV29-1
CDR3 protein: SVRARTSGMGATGELF

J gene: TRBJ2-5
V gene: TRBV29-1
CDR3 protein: SVVALETQY

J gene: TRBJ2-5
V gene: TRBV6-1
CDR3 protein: ASSGPLRTSGLYQETQY

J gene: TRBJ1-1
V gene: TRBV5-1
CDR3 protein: ASSLGDRGPHEAF

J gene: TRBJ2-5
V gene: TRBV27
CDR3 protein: ASSLWGGGETQY

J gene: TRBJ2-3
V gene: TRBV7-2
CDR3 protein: ASSLRGLPSTDTQY

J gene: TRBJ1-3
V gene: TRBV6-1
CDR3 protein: ASSERASISGNTIY

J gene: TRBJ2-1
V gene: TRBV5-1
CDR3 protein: ASSPWPGQYNEQF

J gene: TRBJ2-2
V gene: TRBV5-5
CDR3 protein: ASSFGGNTGELF

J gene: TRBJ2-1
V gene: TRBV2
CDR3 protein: ASSGHGERYNNEQF

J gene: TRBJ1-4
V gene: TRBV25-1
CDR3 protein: ASSEDGQGNEKLF